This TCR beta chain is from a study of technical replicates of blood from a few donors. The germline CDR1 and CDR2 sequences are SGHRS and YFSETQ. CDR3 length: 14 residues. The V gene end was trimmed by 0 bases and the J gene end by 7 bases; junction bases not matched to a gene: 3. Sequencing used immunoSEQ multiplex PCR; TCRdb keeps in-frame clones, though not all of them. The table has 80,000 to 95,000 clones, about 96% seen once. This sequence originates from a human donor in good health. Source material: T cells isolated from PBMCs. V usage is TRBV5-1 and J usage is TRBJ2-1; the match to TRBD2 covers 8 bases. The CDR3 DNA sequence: TGCGCCAGCAGCTTGGCGGGAGGGTTAAATGAGCAGTTCTTC. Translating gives CASSLAGGLNEQFF.